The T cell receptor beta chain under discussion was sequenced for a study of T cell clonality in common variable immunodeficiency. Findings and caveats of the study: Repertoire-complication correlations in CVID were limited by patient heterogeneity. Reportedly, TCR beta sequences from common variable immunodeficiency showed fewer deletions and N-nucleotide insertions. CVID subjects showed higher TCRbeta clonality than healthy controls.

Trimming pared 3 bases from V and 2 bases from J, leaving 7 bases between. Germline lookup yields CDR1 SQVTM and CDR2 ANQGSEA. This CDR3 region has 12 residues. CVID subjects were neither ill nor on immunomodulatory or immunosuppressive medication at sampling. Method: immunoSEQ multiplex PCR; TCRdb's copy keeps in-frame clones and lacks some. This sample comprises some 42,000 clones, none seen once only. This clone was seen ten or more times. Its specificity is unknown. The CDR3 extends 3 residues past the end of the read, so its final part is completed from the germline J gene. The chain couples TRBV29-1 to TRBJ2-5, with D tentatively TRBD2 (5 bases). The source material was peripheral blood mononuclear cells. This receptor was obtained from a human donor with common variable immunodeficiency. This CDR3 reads CSVDWTQETQYF. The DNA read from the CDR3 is TGCAGCGTTGATTGGACTCAAGAGACC.